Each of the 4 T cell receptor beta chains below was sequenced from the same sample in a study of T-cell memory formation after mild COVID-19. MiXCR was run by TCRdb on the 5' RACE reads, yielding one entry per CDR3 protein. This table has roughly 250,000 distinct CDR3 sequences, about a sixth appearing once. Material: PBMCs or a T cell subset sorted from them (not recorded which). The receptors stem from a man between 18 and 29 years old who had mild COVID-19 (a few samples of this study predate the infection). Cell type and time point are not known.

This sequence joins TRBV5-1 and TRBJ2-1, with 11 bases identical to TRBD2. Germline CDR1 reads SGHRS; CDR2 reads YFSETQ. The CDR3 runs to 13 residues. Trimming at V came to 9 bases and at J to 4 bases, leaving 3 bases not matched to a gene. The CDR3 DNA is TGCGCCACCCGACTAGCGGGGTACAATGAGCAGTTCTTC. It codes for CATRLAGYNEQFF.

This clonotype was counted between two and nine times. DNA of the CDR3: TGTGCCAGCAGTCCCGGGACAGGGGGCCCAACTGAAGCTTTCTTT. It yields the protein CASSPGTGGPTEAFF. The V call is TRBV12-3 or TRBV12-4, the J call TRBJ1-1; 12 nucleotides match TRBD1. V lost 5 bases to trimming and J lost 5 bases; unmatched junction nucleotides: 6. CDR3 size: 15 residues.

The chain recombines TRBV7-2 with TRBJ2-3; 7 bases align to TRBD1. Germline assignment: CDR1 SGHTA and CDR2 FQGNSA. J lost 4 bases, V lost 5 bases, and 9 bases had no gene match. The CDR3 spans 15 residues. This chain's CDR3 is CASSGTGAGPDTQYF. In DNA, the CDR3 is TGTGCCAGCAGCGGAACAGGGGCGGGCCCAGATACGCAGTATTTT.

The CDR3: CASSKVGIDARGASYYGYTF. In nucleotides, the CDR3 is TGTGCCAGCAGCAAAGTGGGTATCGACGCACGCGGGGCCTCCTACTATGGCTACACCTTC. The rearrangement links TRBV21-1 to TRBJ1-2. TRBV21-1 has pseudogene status. This CDR3 spans 20 amino acids.